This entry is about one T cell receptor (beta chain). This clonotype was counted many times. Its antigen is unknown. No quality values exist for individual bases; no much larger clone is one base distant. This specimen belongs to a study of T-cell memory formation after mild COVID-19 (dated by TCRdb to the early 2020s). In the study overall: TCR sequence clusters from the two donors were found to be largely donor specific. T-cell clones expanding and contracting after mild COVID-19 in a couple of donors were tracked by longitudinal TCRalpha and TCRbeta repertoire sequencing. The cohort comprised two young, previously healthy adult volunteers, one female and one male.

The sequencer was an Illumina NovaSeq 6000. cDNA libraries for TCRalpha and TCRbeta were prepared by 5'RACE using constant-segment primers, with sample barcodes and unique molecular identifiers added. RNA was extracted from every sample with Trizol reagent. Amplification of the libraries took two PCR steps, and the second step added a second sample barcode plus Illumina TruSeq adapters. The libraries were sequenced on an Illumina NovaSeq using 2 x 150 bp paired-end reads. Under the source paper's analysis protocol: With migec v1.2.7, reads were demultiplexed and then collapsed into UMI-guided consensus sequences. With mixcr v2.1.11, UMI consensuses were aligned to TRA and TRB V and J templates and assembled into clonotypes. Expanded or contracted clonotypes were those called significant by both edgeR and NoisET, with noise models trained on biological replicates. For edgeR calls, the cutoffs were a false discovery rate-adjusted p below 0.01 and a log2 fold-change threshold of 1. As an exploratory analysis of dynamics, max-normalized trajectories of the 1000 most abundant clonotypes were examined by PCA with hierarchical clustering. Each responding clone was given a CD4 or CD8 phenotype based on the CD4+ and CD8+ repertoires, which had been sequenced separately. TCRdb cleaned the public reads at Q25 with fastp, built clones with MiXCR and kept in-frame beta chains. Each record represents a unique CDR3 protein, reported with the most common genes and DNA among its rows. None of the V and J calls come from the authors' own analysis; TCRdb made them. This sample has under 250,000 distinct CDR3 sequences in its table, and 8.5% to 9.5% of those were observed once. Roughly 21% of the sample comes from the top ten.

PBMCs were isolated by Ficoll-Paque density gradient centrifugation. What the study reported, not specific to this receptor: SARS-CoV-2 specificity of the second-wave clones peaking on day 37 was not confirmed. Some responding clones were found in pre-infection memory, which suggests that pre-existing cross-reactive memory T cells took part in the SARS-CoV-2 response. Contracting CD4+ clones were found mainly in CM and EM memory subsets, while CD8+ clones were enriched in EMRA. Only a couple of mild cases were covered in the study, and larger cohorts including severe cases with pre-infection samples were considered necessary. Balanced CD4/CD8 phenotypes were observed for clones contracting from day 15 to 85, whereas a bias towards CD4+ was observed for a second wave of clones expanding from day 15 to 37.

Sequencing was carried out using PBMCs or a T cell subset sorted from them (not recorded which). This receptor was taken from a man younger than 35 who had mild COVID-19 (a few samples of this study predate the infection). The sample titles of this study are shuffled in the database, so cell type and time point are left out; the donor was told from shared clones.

The CDR3 region reads CASSNRLETQYF. The DNA sequence reads TGTGCCAGCAGCAACAGACTAGAGACCCAGTACTTC. The sequence joins TRBV7-2 to TRBJ2-5, with the D gene call left open. Spanning cysteine to phenylalanine, the CDR3 consists of 12 amino acids. Kept here is only the CDR3 DNA, which spans 36 bases and is read in frame from base 1. CDR1 is given as SGHTA and CDR2 as FQGNSA, both from the germline V gene. Trimming takes 5 bases from V and 4 bases from J, and the germline ends sit 8 bases apart. With the portions outside the CDR3 filled from the reference TRBV7-2 and TRBJ2-5 genes, the complete variable region becomes GAGVSQSPSNKVTEKGKDVELRCDPISGHTALYWYRQSLGQGLEFLIYFQGNSAPDKSGLPSDRFSAERTGGSVSTLTIQRTQQEDSAVYLCASSNRLETQYFGPGTRLLVL.